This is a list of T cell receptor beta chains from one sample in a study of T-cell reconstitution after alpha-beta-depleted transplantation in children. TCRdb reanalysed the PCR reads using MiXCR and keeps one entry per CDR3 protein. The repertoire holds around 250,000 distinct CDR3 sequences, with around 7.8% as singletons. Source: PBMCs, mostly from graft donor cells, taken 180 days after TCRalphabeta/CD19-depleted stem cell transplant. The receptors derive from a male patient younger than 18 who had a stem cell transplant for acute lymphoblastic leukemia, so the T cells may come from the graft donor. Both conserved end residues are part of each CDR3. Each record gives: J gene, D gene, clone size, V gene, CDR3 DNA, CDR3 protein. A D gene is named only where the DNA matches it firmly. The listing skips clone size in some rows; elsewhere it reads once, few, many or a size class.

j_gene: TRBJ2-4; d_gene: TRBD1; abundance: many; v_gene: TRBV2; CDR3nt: TGTGCCAGCAGTGAGGGACAGGGGAACATTCAGTACTTC; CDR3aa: CASSEGQGNIQYF
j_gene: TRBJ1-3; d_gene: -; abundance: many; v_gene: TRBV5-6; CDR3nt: TGTGCCAGCAGCTTGCAAGAACCGGGACGCCGAAACACCATATATTTT; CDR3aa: CASSLQEPGRRNTIYF
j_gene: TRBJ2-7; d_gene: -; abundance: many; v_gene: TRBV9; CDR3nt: TGTGCCAGCAGCTCCAGGGGCGAGCAGTACTTC; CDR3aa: CASSSRGEQYF
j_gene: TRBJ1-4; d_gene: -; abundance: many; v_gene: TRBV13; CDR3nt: TGTGCCAGCAGCTTAAGAACAGTTGCAACTAATGAAAAACTGTTTTTT; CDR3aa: CASSLRTVATNEKLFF
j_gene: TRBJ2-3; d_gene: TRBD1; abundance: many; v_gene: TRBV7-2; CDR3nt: TGTGCCAGCAGCGACCGGGACAGGGGCACAGATACGCAGTATTTT; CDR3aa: CASSDRDRGTDTQYF
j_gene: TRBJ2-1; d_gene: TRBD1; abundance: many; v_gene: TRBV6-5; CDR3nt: TGTGCCAGCAGTTACCTGGGGACAGGGCACAATGAGCAGTTCTTC; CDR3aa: CASSYLGTGHNEQFF
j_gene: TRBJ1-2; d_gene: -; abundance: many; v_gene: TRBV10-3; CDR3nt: TGTGCCATCAGCGGACACCCGGGGCCTAACTATGGCTACACCTTC; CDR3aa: CAISGHPGPNYGYTF
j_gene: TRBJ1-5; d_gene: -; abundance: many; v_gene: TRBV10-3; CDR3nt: TGTGCCATCAGTGATCCTAAAAAACTCAATCAGCCCCAGCATTTT; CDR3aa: CAISDPKKLNQPQHF
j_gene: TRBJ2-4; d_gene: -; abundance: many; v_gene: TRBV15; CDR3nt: TGTGCCACCAGCAGAGATTATGGCAATTTAGTAGCCAAAAACATTCAGTACTTC; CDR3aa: CATSRDYGNLVAKNIQYF
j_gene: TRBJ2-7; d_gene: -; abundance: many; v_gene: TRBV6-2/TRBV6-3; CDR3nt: TGTGCCAGCAGTCCCGTGCGGGGCTCGAGCTCCTACGAGCAGTACTTC; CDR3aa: CASSPVRGSSSYEQYF
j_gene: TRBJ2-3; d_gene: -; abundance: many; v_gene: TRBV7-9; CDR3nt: TGTGCCAGCAGCCCCCCGGGGTCAGATACGCAGTATTTT; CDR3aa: CASSPPGSDTQYF
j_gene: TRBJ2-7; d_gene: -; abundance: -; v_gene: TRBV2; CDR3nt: TGTGCCAGCAGTGAGTGGGTATTCGGGCAGTACTTC; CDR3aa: CASSEWVFGQYF
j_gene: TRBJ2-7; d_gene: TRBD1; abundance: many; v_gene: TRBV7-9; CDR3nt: TGTGCCAGCAGCCCGTTCGGGGCAGGGGGCTTTACCTACGAGCAGTACTTC; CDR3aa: CASSPFGAGGFTYEQYF
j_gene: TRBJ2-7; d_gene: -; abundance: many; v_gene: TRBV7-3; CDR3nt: TGTGCCAGCAGCTTAGTCGGGGTAAAAGGTAACGAGCAGTACTTC; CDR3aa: CASSLVGVKGNEQYF
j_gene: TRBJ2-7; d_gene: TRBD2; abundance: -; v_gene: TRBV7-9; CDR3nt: TGTGCCAGCAGCCACTCCTCCGGGACTAGGGATTACGAGCAGTACTTC; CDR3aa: CASSHSSGTRDYEQYF
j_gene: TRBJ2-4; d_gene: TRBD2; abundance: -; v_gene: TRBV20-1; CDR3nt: TGCAGTGCAACCCTAGCGGGGGGAGCCAAAAACATTCAGTACTTC; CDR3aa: CSATLAGGAKNIQYF
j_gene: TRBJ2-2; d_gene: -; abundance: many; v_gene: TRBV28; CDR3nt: TGTGCCAGCAGTTTTGCCGGGAGAACCGGGGAGCTGTTTTTT; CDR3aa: CASSFAGRTGELFF
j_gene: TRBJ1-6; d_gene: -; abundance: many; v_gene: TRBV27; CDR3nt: TGTGCCAGCAGTCCCGGACAGTGGATCCCACCCCTCCACTTT; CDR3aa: CASSPGQWIPPLHF
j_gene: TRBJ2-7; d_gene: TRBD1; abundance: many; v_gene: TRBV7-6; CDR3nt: TGTGCCAGCAGCGTCTCCGGGACAGTCTACGAGCAGTACTTC; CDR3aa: CASSVSGTVYEQYF
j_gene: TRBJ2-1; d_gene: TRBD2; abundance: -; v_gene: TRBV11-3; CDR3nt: TGTGCCAGCAGCTTAGTGGCGTCTAGCGGGGGGGTCACCTACAATGAGCAGTTCTTC; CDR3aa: CASSLVASSGGVTYNEQFF
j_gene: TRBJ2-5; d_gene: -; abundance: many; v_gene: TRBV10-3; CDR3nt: TGTGCCATCAGGGACCAAGAGACCCAGTACTTC; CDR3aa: CAIRDQETQYF
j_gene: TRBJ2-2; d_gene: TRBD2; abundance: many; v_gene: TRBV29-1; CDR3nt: TGCAGCGTTGAAGACCTTAGCGGGGGCCATCGATCGAACACCGGGGAGCTGTTTTTT; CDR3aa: CSVEDLSGGHRSNTGELFF
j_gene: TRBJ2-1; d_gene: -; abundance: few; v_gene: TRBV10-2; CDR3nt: TGCGCCAGCAGTAACAGGCAGCCCTACAATGAGCAGTTCTTC; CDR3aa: CASSNRQPYNEQFF
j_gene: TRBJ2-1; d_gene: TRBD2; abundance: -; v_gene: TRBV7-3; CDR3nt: TGTGCCAGCAGCTTAACCCCGGGACTAGCGGGGGGATACAATGAGCAGTTCTTC; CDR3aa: CASSLTPGLAGGYNEQFF
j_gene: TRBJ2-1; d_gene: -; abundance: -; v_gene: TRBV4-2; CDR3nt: TGTGCCAGGAGCCCCCGGGGCCTGGGCCATGAGCAGTTCTTC; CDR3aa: CARSPRGLGHEQFF
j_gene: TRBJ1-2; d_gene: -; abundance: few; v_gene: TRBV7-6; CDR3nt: TGTGCCAGCAGCTCCAGGGAGAACTATGGCTACACCTTC; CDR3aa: CASSSRENYGYTF
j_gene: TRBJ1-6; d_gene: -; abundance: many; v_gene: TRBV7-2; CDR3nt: TGTGCCAGCAGCTCGGCCCCGGGACCAATGGATAGTTCACCCCTCCACTTT; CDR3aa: CASSSAPGPMDSSPLHF
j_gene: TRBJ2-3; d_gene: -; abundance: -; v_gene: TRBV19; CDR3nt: TGTGCCAGTAGTAAACAGGGAACAGATACGCAGTATTTT; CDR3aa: CASSKQGTDTQYF
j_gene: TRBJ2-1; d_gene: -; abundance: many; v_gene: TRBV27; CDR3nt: TGTGCCAGCACCACCCCCGGGCGGAATGAGCAGTTCTTC; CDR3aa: CASTTPGRNEQFF
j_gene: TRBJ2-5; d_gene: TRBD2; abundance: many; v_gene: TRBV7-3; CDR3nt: TGTGCCAGCAGCTTAACGGGACTAGGAGAGACCCAGTACTTC; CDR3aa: CASSLTGLGETQYF
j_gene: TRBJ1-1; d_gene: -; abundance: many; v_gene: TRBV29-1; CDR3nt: TGCAGCGTTGGAGGTGTCACCCTCCAGAGAAACACTGAAGCTTTCTTT; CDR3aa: CSVGGVTLQRNTEAFF
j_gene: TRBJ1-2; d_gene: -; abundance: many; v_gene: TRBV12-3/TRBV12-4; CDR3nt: TGTGCCAGCAGTTTAGCACCGGGGCACCCTTATTATGGCTACACCTTC; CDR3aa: CASSLAPGHPYYGYTF
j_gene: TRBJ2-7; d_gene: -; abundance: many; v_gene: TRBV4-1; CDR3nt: TGCGCCAGCAGCGAGGGACAAAAGAGCTCCTACGAGCAGTACTTC; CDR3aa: CASSEGQKSSYEQYF
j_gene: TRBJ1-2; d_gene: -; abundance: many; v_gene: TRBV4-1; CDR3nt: TGCGCCAGCAGCCAAGATTCCGAGGAGGGCTATGGCTACACCTTC; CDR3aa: CASSQDSEEGYGYTF
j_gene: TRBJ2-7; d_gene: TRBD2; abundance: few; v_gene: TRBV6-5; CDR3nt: TGTGCCAGCAGTTCCGGGACTATTATTAACGAGCAGTACTTC; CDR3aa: CASSSGTIINEQYF
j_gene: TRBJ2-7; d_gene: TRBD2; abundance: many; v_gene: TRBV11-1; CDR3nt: TGTGCCAGCAGCTTTGACCGGCTAGCGGGGACGGGAATCTACGAGCAGTACTTC; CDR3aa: CASSFDRLAGTGIYEQYF
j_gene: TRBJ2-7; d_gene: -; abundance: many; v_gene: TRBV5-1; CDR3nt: TGCGCCAGCAGCTTCGGACGGGTGAGGGAGCAGTACTTC; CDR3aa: CASSFGRVREQYF
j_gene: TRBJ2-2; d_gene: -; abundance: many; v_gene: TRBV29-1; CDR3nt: TGCAGCGTTGAAGAGTGGGGGCGGGGAGACACCGGGGAGCTGTTTTTT; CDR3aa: CSVEEWGRGDTGELFF
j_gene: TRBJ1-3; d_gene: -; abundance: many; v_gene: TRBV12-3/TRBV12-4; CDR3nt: TGTGCCAGCAGTCTTCGACAGGTCTCTGGAAACACCATATATTTT; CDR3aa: CASSLRQVSGNTIYF
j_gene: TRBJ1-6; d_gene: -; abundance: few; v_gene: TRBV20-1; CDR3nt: TGCAGTGCTAGAGGCTCTGGTCGGACCTATAATTCACCCCTCCACTTT; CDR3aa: CSARGSGRTYNSPLHF
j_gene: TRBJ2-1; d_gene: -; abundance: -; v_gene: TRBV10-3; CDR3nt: TGTGCCATCAGGACAGATGACAATGAGCAGTTCTTC; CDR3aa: CAIRTDDNEQFF
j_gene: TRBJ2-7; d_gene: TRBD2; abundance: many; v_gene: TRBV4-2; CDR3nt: TGTGCCAGCAGCTTATCCGGGACTAGCGGACTCTACGAGCAGTACTTC; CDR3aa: CASSLSGTSGLYEQYF
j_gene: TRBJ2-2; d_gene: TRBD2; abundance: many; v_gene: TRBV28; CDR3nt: TGTGCCAGCAGTTTACGGGGGGGTTGGTCCGGGGAGCTGTTTTTT; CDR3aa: CASSLRGGWSGELFF
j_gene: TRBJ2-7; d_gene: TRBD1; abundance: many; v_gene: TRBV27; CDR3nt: TGTGCCAGCAGCCGCGCTCGGACAGGGGGCTCTAGGGAGCAGTACTTC; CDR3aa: CASSRARTGGSREQYF
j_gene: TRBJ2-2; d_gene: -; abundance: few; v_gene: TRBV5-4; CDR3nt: TGTGCCAGCAGCCCTCCATCCGCTTCGGTCACCGGGGAGCTGTTTTTT; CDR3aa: CASSPPSASVTGELFF
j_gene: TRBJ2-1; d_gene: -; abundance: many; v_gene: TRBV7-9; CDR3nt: TGTGCCAGCAGCCCCGTTCTGGGCTCCTACAATGAGCAGTTCTTC; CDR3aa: CASSPVLGSYNEQFF
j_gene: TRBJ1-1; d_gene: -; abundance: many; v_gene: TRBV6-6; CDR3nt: TGTGCCAGCAGTTACGTCAGTAACACTGAAGCTTTCTTT; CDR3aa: CASSYVSNTEAFF
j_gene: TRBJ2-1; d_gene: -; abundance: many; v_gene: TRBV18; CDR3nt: TGTGCCAGCTCACACGGGGCCCAGACTCAGTGGGCGGACAATGAGCAGTTCTTC; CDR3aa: CASSHGAQTQWADNEQFF
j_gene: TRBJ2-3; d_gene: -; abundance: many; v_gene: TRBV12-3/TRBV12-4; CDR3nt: TGTGCCAGCAGGCGGAGGTGGGGGCCCACAGATACGCAGTATTTT; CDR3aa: CASRRRWGPTDTQYF
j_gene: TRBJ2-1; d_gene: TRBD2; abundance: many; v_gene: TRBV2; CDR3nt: TGTGCCAGCAGTCCTATGGGACTAGCGTCCCTAGGGGGGTTCTTC; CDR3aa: CASSPMGLASLGGFF
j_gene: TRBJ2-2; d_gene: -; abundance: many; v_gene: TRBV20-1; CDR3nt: TGCAGTGCCGCCCCGGGACAAAACACCGGGGAGCTGTTTTTT; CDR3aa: CSAAPGQNTGELFF
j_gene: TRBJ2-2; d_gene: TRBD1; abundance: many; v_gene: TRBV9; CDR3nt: TGTGCCAGCAGCCCACGGACAGGGGTTCGCACCGGGGAGCTGTTTTTT; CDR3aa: CASSPRTGVRTGELFF
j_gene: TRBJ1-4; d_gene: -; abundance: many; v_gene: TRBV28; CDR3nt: TGTGCCAGCAGAGATCAGGCCCTACCGCATATGGAGCGTAATGAAAAACTGTTTTTT; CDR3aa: CASRDQALPHMERNEKLFF
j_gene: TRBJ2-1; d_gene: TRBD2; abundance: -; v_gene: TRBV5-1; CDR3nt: TGCGCCAGCAGCTCCCGGACTAGCGGGACTTCCTACAATGAGCAGTTCTTC; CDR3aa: CASSSRTSGTSYNEQFF
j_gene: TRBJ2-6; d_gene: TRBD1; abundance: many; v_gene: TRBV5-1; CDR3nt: TGCGCCAGCAGCTTGGTAGGGACAGGGGCCTCTGGGGCCAACGTCCTGACTTTC; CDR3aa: CASSLVGTGASGANVLTF
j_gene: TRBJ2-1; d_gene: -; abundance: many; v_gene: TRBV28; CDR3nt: TGTGCCAGCAGTTTACTAGCTAGGGGTAATGAGCAGTTCTTC; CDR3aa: CASSLLARGNEQFF